This section outlines one TCR beta chain sequence together with its context. The data belong to a study of blood T cell repertoires in COVID-19. The length of the CDR3 is 14 residues. The germline gives CDR1 LNHNV, CDR2 YYDKDF (reference sequence). The V gene lost 0 bases and the J gene lost 6 bases, with 11 bases spanning the gap. Clones were read by immunoSEQ multiplex PCR, and TCRdb kept only the in-frame ones, dropping some. The sample has about 110,000 clones; 71% are singletons. This receptor was taken from a human donor with acute or convalescent COVID-19. The donor label of this sample is uncertain. Input material: peripheral blood. The chain has TRBV15 and TRBJ1-2; D unresolved. The CDR3 is CATSRDQAGDGYTF. CDR3 bases: TGTGCCACCAGCAGAGATCAGGCAGGTGATGGCTACACCTTC. Looking up the rest from reference TRBV15 and TRBJ1-2 gives the full variable domain: DAMVIQNPRYQVTQFGKPVTLSCSQTLNHNVMYWYQQKSSQAPKLLFHYYDKDFNNEADTPDNFQSRRPNTSFCFLDIRSPGLGDTAMYLCATSRDQAGDGYTFGSGTRLTVV.